This T cell receptor (beta chain) was identified during a study of breast tumors, draining lymph nodes, adjacent tissues. There are many counts of this clonotype. TCRdb reanalysed the multiplex PCR reads using MiXCR and keeps one entry per CDR3 protein. The sample lists tens of thousands of distinct CDR3 sequences; about 21% were seen once. Axillary draining lymph nodes of breast cancer patients supplied the node samples. The junction had 3 bases not matched to a gene; V was cut back by 4 bases and J by 4 bases. This CDR3 has 15 residues. The germline V gene has CDR1 SGHDN and CDR2 FVKESK. V and J are TRBV14 and TRBJ1-5; 11 bases align to TRBD1. The material sequenced was axillary lymph node tissue. The clonotype was recovered from a female donor with breast cancer. Some clones in this sample may be carry-over from other donors' samples. CDR3 residues: CASSLDRGLNQPQHF. CDR3 bases: TGTGCCAGCAGCCTGGACAGGGGGCTAAATCAGCCCCAGCATTTT.